Shown below are 21 T cell receptor beta chains from a single sample sequenced in a study of cytomegalovirus exposure and HLA in healthy donors. The PCR employed 60 Vbeta primers together with 13 Jbeta primers. Method: immunoSEQ multiplex PCR; TCRdb's copy keeps in-frame clones and lacks some. The sample lists some 160,000 clones, about 80% occurring once. Input material: PBMCs. The receptors originated from a man aged 35 to 55 in good health and CMV-seronegative.

The V gene is TRBV5-4, the J gene TRBJ2-2; TRBD1 matches at 8 bases. The V segment lost 1 base and the J segment 5 bases; nucleotides outside the gene matches: 4. This CDR3 is built from 15 residues. Germline CDR1 is SGHNT and CDR2 is YYREEE (reference sequence). CDR3 in amino acids: CASSLTGGWTGELFF. In DNA form, the CDR3 reads TGTGCCAGCAGCTTGACAGGGGGTTGGACCGGGGAGCTGTTTTTT.

A single count supports this clone. The V call is TRBV27, the J call TRBJ1-3; 8 bases map to TRBD1. The germline V gene has CDR1 MNHEY and CDR2 SMNVEV (reference sequence). Trimming took 5 bases from V and 1 from J; bases not matched to a gene: 1. The CDR3 has 14 residues. The chain's CDR3 is CASSRTGSGNTIYF. The CDR3 DNA reads TGTGCCAGCAGTCGGACAGGGTCTGGAAACACCATATATTTT.

CDR3 residues: CASSRLAGGITDTQYF. CDR3 in DNA: TGTGCCAGCAGCCGACTAGCGGGAGGGATCACAGATACGCAGTATTTT. The V call is TRBV7-9, the J call TRBJ2-3; 14 nucleotides align to TRBD2. Per the germline V gene, CDR1 is SEHNR and CDR2 is FQNEAQ (reference sequence). Trimming at V came to 5 bases and at J to 2 bases, leaving 3 bases not matched to a gene. This CDR3 is built from 16 residues.

In its sample, this clone was seen once. The V gene is TRBV6-1, the J gene TRBJ2-2; D remains ambiguous. Deletions cut 6 bases from V and 7 bases from J, with 12 bases between. Germline-derived CDR1 and CDR2 are MNHNS and SASEGT. The CDR3 spans 13 residues. The CDR3 region is CASRTWVGGELFF. The CDR3 region has the DNA TGTGCCAGCAGGACATGGGTCGGCGGGGAGCTGTTTTTT.

This clone was counted between two and nine times. CDR3 nucleotides: TGTGCCAGCAGTGAACCCTTAGGGAGACAAGAGACCCAGTACTTC. This encodes CASSEPLGRQETQYF. This chain links TRBV2 with TRBJ2-5; TRBD2 might be the D (5 bases). This CDR3 is built from 15 residues. The V end was cut by 2 bases, the J end by 2 bases, with 12 bases between. Germline assignment: CDR1 SNHLY and CDR2 FYNNEI.

The V gene is TRBV5-8, the J gene TRBJ1-2; 11 bases map to TRBD1. The CDR3 is 16 residues long. Per the germline V gene, CDR1 is SGHTS and CDR2 is YDEGEE. With V trimmed by 0 bases and J by 7 bases, 8 bases remained unmatched. CDR3 residues: CASSLESGQGAIGYTF. CDR3 DNA: TGTGCCAGCAGCTTGGAATCCGGACAGGGGGCAATTGGCTACACCTTC. Complete variable domain (other parts from reference TRBV5-8 and TRBJ1-2): EAGVTQSPTHLIKTRGQQATLRCSPISGHTSVYWYQQALGLGLQFLLWYDEGEERNRGNFPPRFSGRQFPNYSSELNVNALELEDSALYLCASSLESGQGAIGYTFGSGTRLTVV.

V and J are TRBV30 and TRBJ2-5, with D perhaps matching TRBD2 (7 bases). CDR1 and CDR2 (germline): GTSNPN, SVGIG (reference sequence). This CDR3 is 14 amino acids long. V lost 4 bases, J lost 5 bases, and 17 bases lay in between. CDR3 DNA: TGTGCCTGGAATCTGGGGGGGGCAGGGGAGACCCAGTACTTC. This sequence encodes CAWNLGGAGETQYF.

Here the CDR3 reads CASSLLSRDTSGYNEQFF. The CDR3 nucleotides read TGTGCCAGCAGTCTACTCTCCCGGGACACGTCTGGGTACAATGAGCAGTTCTTC. J is TRBJ2-1 and V is TRBV2, with a possible D match to TRBD1 (6 bases). In germline, CDR1 is SNHLY, CDR2 FYNNEI. This CDR3 comprises 18 residues. Deletions cut 5 bases from V and 4 bases from J, with 24 bases between.

This clone was observed a few times. This chain uses TRBV5-1 with TRBJ1-1; 11 nucleotides align to TRBD1. From germline, CDR1 is SGHRS and CDR2 YFSETQ. The CDR3 loop spans 14 amino acids. Losses at the gene ends were 4 bases for V and 6 bases for J; bases not matched to a gene: 5. The CDR3 nucleotides read TGCGCCAGCAGCATCGGGACAGGGGGACCTGAAGCTTTCTTT. Its translation: CASSIGTGGPEAFF. Full variable domain (remainder filled in from reference TRBV5-1 and TRBJ1-1): KAGVTQTPRYLIKTRGQQVTLSCSPISGHRSVSWYQQTPGQGLQFLFEYFSETQRNKGNFPGRFSGRQFSNSRSEMNVSTLELGDSALYLCASSIGTGGPEAFFGQGTRLTVV.

The chain has TRBV7-8 and TRBJ1-2; unclear D gene. Germline CDR1 reads SGHVS; CDR2 reads FQNEAQ. Trimming stripped 2 bases from V and 8 bases from J, with 18 bases between. This CDR3 is built from 15 residues. The CDR3 DNA follows: TGTGCCAGCAGCTTACCTGGTCAAGTTGGCGGGGGCTACACCTTC. It translates to CASSLPGQVGGGYTF.

This chain connects TRBV7-3 to TRBJ2-5, with 9 bases lining up with TRBD2. V was pared by 3 bases and J by 5 bases, with 16 bases of the junction left unmatched. The CDR3 has 18 amino acids. The germline V gene has CDR1 SGHTA and CDR2 FQGTGA. The CDR3 spells CASSFHPAGGPRGETQYF. DNA of the CDR3: TGTGCCAGCAGCTTCCACCCTGCGGGAGGGCCACGAGGGGAGACCCAGTACTTC.

CDR3 protein: CASRPARARVGEKLFF. In DNA form, the CDR3 reads TGTGCCAGCAGACCAGCCCGAGCCAGGGTCGGTGAAAAACTGTTTTTT. This chain joins TRBV28 and TRBJ1-4; possible D gene TRBD1, 5 bases. The CDR3 runs to 16 residues. CDR1 and CDR2 (germline): MDHEN, SYDVKM. V lost 6 bases to trimming and J lost 7 bases, with 21 bases between them.

V is TRBV27 and J is TRBJ2-2, with TRBD2 matching 12 bases. Losses at the gene ends were 4 bases for V and 5 bases for J; bases not matched to a gene: 2. The CDR3 is 15 residues long. The germline gives CDR1 MNHEY, CDR2 SMNVEV (reference sequence). CDR3 residues: CASSSSGRVTGELFF. In DNA form, the CDR3 reads TGTGCCAGCAGTTCTAGCGGGAGGGTAACCGGGGAGCTGTTTTTT.

This rearrangement joins TRBV5-4 to TRBJ2-1; no definite D call. Germline assignment: CDR1 SGHNT and CDR2 YYREEE (reference sequence). Trimming removed 5 bases from V and 0 bases from J, with 12 bases in between. CDR3 size: 15 residues. The CDR3 DNA reads as TGTGCCAGCAGGCGACTCCAGAGCTCCTACAATGAGCAGTTCTTC. Translating it yields CASRRLQSSYNEQFF.

The V call is TRBV28, the J call TRBJ2-5; perhaps TRBD2 as D (5 bases). CDR3 size: 15 residues. The germline V and J ends were trimmed by 4 bases and 5 bases, with 17 bases remaining between them. Germline lookup yields CDR1 MDHEN and CDR2 SYDVKM. DNA for the CDR3: TGTGCCAGCAGTTCTCTGACGAGGAGGAGGGAGACCCAGTACTTC. This gives the protein CASSSLTRRRETQYF.

This chain uses TRBV19 with TRBJ1-1; D not resolved. Trimming pared 0 bases from V and 3 bases from J, leaving 17 bases between. This CDR3 contains 17 residues. Germline V gene sequence: CDR1 LNHDA, CDR2 SQIVND (reference sequence). CDR3 in amino acids: CASSIDYGVPSDTEAFF. CDR3 DNA: TGTGCCAGTAGTATAGATTACGGGGTACCCAGCGACACTGAAGCTTTCTTT.

The chain joins TRBV18 to TRBJ2-2, with TRBD1 matching over 9 bases. This CDR3 has 16 amino acids. Germline V gene data show CDR1 as KGHSH and CDR2 as LQKENI. The ends lost 8 bases at V and 0 bases at J; junction bases unmatched: 7. Written as DNA, the CDR3 is TGTGCCAGCCAAGGACAGGGGCAACCGAACACCGGGGAGCTGTTTTTT. Amino acids: CASQGQGQPNTGELFF.

This chain links TRBV6-1 with TRBJ2-7, with D perhaps being TRBD1 or TRBD2 (5 bases each). Between the trimmed V and J ends, which lost 7 bases and 7 bases, there was a span of 11 bases. Germline CDR1 reads MNHNS; CDR2 reads SASEGT. The CDR3 totals 11 residues. The CDR3 DNA sequence: TGTGCCAGCACGCGACAGCGGGAGCAGTACGTC. Protein: CASTRQREQYV.

CDR3 bases: TGTGCCAGCAGCGCGGGACAGGGATCCCTCTCTGGAAACACCATATATTTT. Residues: CASSAGQGSLSGNTIYF. This chain links TRBV9 with TRBJ1-3; TRBD1 agrees at 9 bases. Trimming at V came to 3 bases and at J to 0 bases, leaving 7 bases not matched to a gene. Germline V gene sequence: CDR1 SGDLS, CDR2 YYNGEE. CDR3 length equals 17 residues. Together with reference TRBV9 and TRBJ1-3, the CDR3 gives the full variable domain: DSGVTQTPKHLITATGQRVTLRCSPRSGDLSVYWYQQSLDQGLQFLIQYYNGEERAKGNILERFSAQQFPDLHSELNLSSLELGDSALYFCASSAGQGSLSGNTIYFGEGSWLTVV.

The chain has TRBV18 and TRBJ1-2; no firm D call. Trimming removed 2 bases at V and 3 bases at J, with 7 bases between. The CDR3 sequence is 13 residues long. CDR1 and CDR2 (germline): KGHSH, LQKENI. The CDR3, as DNA: TGTGCCAGCTCACCAAGGCAGGACTATGGCTACACCTTC. Protein product: CASSPRQDYGYTF.

J is TRBJ2-1 and V is TRBV7-2; D remains ambiguous. Per germline, CDR1 SGHTA and CDR2 FQGNSA. The CDR3 length is 13 residues. Trimming left V 3 bases short and J 4 bases short, with 7 bases between. In DNA form, the CDR3 reads TGTGCCAGCAGCTTCTCGCGGTACAATGAGCAGTTCTTC. This encodes CASSFSRYNEQFF.